These T cell receptor beta chains were read from a single sample in a study of T cell changes during pregnancy in multiple sclerosis. Repertoires were generated with immunoSEQ multiplex PCR, while TCRdb's copy carries only in-frame clones and drops some. This sample has about 52,000 clones, with around 92% found just once. Specimen: CD4+ T cells from peripheral blood mononuclear cells, collected in the third trimester of pregnancy. All receptors derive from a female donor with multiple sclerosis, enrolled in a pregnancy study. CDR3s include the opening cysteine and the closing phenylalanine or tryptophan. Fields, in order: V gene, clone size, D gene, J gene, CDR3 protein, CDR3 DNA. The D gene is left open where the match is weak. Clone size is given for some rows only: seen once, a few or many times, or a class if the clone is expanded.

>TRBV7-6|.|.|TRBJ2-1
CASSLGGASSYNEQFF
TGTGCCAGCAGCTTAGGCGGAGCGAGCTCCTACAATGAGCAGTTCTTC
>TRBV9|once|.|TRBJ1-2
CASSVDVTGLKGYTF
TGTGCCAGCAGCGTAGATGTAACAGGCTTAAAGGGCTACACCTTC
>TRBV7-2|.|.|TRBJ1-6
CASSRMLKRGSPLHF
TGTGCCAGCTCCCGGATGCTTAAGCGGGGATCACCCCTCCACTTT
>TRBV4-1|.|.|TRBJ1-6
CASRREYNSPLHF
TGCGCCAGCCGGAGGGAGTATAATTCACCCCTCCACTTT
>TRBV6-6|.|.|TRBJ1-6
CASSERDSPLHF
TGTGCCAGCAGTGAGAGAGATTCACCCCTCCACTTT
>TRBV7-3|.|TRBD1|TRBJ1-1
CASSLQGGRTEAFF
TGTGCCAGCAGCTTACAGGGGGGTCGGACTGAAGCTTTCTTT
>TRBV6-6|.|TRBD1|TRBJ1-1
CASSYSGQYGTEAFF
TGTGCCAGCAGTTACTCGGGACAGTATGGCACTGAAGCTTTCTTT
>TRBV5-6|.|TRBD1|TRBJ1-2
CASSGTGGFKDGYTF
TGTGCCAGTAGCGGGACAGGGGGCTTCAAGGATGGCTACACCTTC
>TRBV7-2|.|.|TRBJ2-7
CASSYRATSYEQYF
TGTGCCAGCAGCTACAGGGCGACCTCCTACGAGCAGTACTTC
>TRBV6-1|.|TRBD2|TRBJ2-5
CASSEGRGGNMQTQYF
TGTGCCAGCAGTGAAGGGCGGGGGGGTAATATGCAGACCCAGTACTTC
>TRBV27|.|TRBD1|TRBJ1-1
CASTPRTGIGKDTEAFF
TGTGCCAGCACCCCACGGACAGGTATTGGAAAAGACACTGAAGCTTTCTTT
>TRBV5-1|.|.|TRBJ2-3
CASGDVLGASTDTQYF
TGCGCCAGCGGCGATGTGCTAGGGGCTAGCACAGATACGCAGTATTTT
>TRBV7-8|.|.|TRBJ1-5
CASSPEEDQPQHF
TGTGCCAGCAGCCCGGAGGAAGATCAGCCCCAGCATTTT
>TRBV19|once|TRBD1|TRBJ1-4
CASSFRQGANEKLFF
TGTGCCAGTAGTTTCCGACAGGGTGCTAATGAAAAACTGTTTTTT
>TRBV9|.|.|TRBJ2-7
CASSVGTTYEQYF
TGTGCCAGCAGCGTAGGGACTACCTACGAGCAGTACTTC
>TRBV18|few|TRBD1|TRBJ1-5
CASSRGQVDSNQPQHF
TGTGCCAGCTCACGAGGACAGGTCGATAGCAATCAGCCCCAGCATTTT
>TRBV7-2|.|.|TRBJ1-2
CASSPSGPGYTF
TGTGCCAGCAGCCCCTCGGGTCCAGGCTACACCTTC
>TRBV6-5|once|.|TRBJ1-4
CASSYGGADEKLFF
TGTGCCAGCAGTTACGGGGGCGCGGATGAAAAACTGTTTTTT
>TRBV28|.|TRBD1|TRBJ2-4
CASRATGGLAKNIQYF
TGTGCCAGCAGGGCAACAGGGGGTCTAGCCAAAAACATTCAGTACTTC
>TRBV7-3|once|.|TRBJ2-1
CASSLRSRDMGNNEQFF
TGTGCCAGCAGCTTAAGATCCCGGGACATGGGTAACAATGAGCAGTTCTTC
>TRBV7-7|.|TRBD1|TRBJ2-3
CASSLGQSTDTQYF
TGTGCCAGCAGCTTGGGACAGAGCACAGATACGCAGTATTTT
>TRBV5-1|.|TRBD2|TRBJ2-1
CASRPTSGGANEQFF
TGCGCCAGCAGGCCTACTAGCGGGGGGGCCAATGAGCAGTTCTTC
>TRBV14|.|TRBD2|TRBJ2-7
CASSQVSGRGGF
TGTGCCAGCAGCCAAGTCTCGGGGCGGGGGGGCTTC
>TRBV9|.|TRBD2|TRBJ2-5
CASSVASGTSGGPYQETQYF
TGTGCCAGCTCCGTCGCTTCGGGGACTAGCGGGGGCCCGTACCAAGAGACCCAGTACTTC
>TRBV4-1|.|TRBD2|TRBJ2-1
CASSQGTSGGLNEQFF
TGCGCCAGCAGCCAAGGGACTAGCGGGGGACTAAATGAGCAGTTCTTC
>TRBV18|.|TRBD1|TRBJ1-5
CASSPLRAGGGQPQHF
TGTGCCAGCTCACCACTACGGGCGGGAGGGGGCCAGCCCCAGCATTTT
>TRBV4-1|.|.|TRBJ2-2
CASSQVDLGLATGELFF
TGCGCCAGCAGCCAAGTAGACCTAGGGCTAGCCACCGGGGAGCTGTTTTTT
>TRBV30|.|.|TRBJ1-5
CAWSVLRQDGQPQHF
TGTGCCTGGAGTGTACTGCGACAGGACGGTCAGCCCCAGCATTTT
>TRBV29-1|.|TRBD1|TRBJ2-3
CSVGQGTADTQYF
TGCAGCGTCGGACAGGGTACGGCAGATACGCAGTATTTT
>TRBV29-1|.|TRBD2|TRBJ2-7
CSVGASGGYEQYF
TGCAGCGTTGGGGCTAGCGGGGGATACGAGCAGTACTTC
>TRBV29-1|once|.|TRBJ1-1
CSVVDSGGNTEAFF
TGCAGCGTTGTTGATTCGGGGGGGAACACTGAAGCTTTCTTT